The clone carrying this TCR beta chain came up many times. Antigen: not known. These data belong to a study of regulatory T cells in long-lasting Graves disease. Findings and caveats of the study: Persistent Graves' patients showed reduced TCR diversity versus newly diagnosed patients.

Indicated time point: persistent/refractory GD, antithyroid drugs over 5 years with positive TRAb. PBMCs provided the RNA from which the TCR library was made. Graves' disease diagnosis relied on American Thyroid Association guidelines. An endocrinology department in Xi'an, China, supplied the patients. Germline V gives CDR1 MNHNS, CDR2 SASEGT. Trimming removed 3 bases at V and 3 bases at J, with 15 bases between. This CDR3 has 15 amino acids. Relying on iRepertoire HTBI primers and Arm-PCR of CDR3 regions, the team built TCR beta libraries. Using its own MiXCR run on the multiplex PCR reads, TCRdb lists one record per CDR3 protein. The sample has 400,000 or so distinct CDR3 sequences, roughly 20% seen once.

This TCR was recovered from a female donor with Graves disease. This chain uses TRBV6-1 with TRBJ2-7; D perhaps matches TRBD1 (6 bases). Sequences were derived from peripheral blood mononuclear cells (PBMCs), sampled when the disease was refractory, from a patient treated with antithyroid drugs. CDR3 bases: TGTGCCAGCAGTGACAGGGGTAATACCGTCTACGAGCAGTACTTC. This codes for CASSDRGNTVYEQYF.